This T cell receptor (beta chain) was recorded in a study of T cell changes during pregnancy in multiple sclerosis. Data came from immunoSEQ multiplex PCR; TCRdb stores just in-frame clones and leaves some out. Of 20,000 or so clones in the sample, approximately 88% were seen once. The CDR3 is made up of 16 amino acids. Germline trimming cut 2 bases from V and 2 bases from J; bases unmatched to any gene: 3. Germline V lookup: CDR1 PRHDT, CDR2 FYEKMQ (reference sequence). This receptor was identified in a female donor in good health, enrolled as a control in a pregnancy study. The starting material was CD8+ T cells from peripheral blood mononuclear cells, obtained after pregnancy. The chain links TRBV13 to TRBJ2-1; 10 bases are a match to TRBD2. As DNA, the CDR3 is TGTGCCAGCAGCTTATCTAGCGGGGGCACCTACAATGAGCAGTTCTTC. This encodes CASSLSSGGTYNEQFF.